A selection of T cell receptor beta chains follows, all from one sample in a study of cytomegalovirus exposure and HLA in healthy donors. Only in-frame clones appear in the TCRdb table, and some are missing; sequencing was by immunoSEQ multiplex PCR. The sample records just over 150,000 clones, 65% to 80% being singletons. The sequenced sample was PBMCs. The receptors were gathered from a female donor in good health and CMV-seronegative. Each CDR3 is given with its conserved first and last residue. Each record gives: J gene, V gene, clone size, D gene, CDR3 protein, CDR3 DNA. A D gene is named only where the DNA matches it firmly. Clone sizes are given selectively: once, few, many, or a class where the clone is expanded.

TRBJ2-3	TRBV30	.	TRBD2	CAWSAGGAGGRGPTDTQYF	TGTGCCTGGAGCGCGGGAGGAGCGGGAGGAAGGGGCCCCACAGATACGCAGTATTTT
TRBJ1-5	TRBV19	.	TRBD1	CASSITGQGFYSNQPQHF	TGTGCCAGTAGTATTACCGGACAGGGCTTCTATAGCAATCAGCCCCAGCATTTT
TRBJ1-4	TRBV5-1	.	TRBD1	CASSSRDRGEKLFF	TGCGCCAGCAGCTCCCGAGACAGGGGCGAAAAACTGTTTTTT
TRBJ1-3	TRBV7-6	once	.	CASSLMRGGSSSGNTIYF	TGTGCCAGCAGCCTCATGAGGGGGGGTTCTTCCTCTGGAAACACCATATATTTT
TRBJ2-1	TRBV6-6	few	TRBD2	CASSVAGGGHNEQFF	TGTGCCAGCAGTGTAGCGGGGGGTGGGCACAATGAGCAGTTCTTC
TRBJ2-7	TRBV9	.	TRBD1	CASSVGTGGGYEQYF	TGTGCCAGCAGCGTAGGGACAGGGGGAGGCTACGAGCAGTACTTC
TRBJ2-7	TRBV27	.	TRBD1	CASSDRVSYEQYF	TGTGCCAGCAGCGACAGGGTCTCCTACGAGCAGTACTTC
TRBJ2-3	TRBV6-1	.	.	CASSEGHPTDTQYF	TGTGCCAGCAGTGAGGGACATCCCACAGATACGCAGTATTTT
TRBJ2-7	TRBV19	.	TRBD1	CASTDGQENYEQYF	TGTGCCAGTACCGACGGACAGGAGAACTACGAGCAGTACTTC
TRBJ2-3	TRBV9	.	TRBD2	CASGQIAGGEDTQYF	TGTGCCAGCGGACAGATAGCGGGAGGAGAGGATACGCAGTATTTT
TRBJ2-7	TRBV2	.	TRBD1	CASSHPTGGPLSYEQYF	TGTGCCAGCAGTCATCCGACAGGGGGCCCTTTATCCTACGAGCAGTACTTC
TRBJ2-7	TRBV9	.	TRBD2	CASSVTSFGEQYF	TGTGCCAGCAGCGTGACTAGCTTCGGCGAGCAGTACTTC
TRBJ1-5	TRBV2	.	TRBD1	CASRRGGGQGANQPQHF	TGTGCCAGCAGGAGAGGAGGGGGACAGGGGGCTAATCAGCCCCAGCATTTT
TRBJ1-1	TRBV19	.	.	CASSSIGGNTEAFF	TGTGCCAGTAGTTCAATAGGGGGGAACACTGAAGCTTTCTTT
TRBJ1-1	TRBV19	.	.	CASSPPDRPSAEAFF	TGTGCCAGTAGTCCCCCAGACAGGCCGTCGGCTGAAGCTTTCTTT
TRBJ2-7	TRBV14	.	TRBD1	CATSRRTGGPYEQYF	TGTGCCACCTCACGTAGGACAGGCGGTCCCTACGAGCAGTACTTC
TRBJ1-1	TRBV5-1	.	.	CASSLARANTEAFF	TGCGCCAGCAGCTTGGCCAGGGCGAACACTGAAGCTTTCTTT
TRBJ2-2	TRBV9	once	.	CASSVGRLVTGELFF	TGTGCCAGCAGCGTAGGCAGACTAGTGACCGGGGAGCTGTTTTTT
TRBJ1-1	TRBV4-2	few	.	CASSHAVSPWHAFF	TGTGCCAGCAGCCACGCAGTCTCTCCGTGGCACGCTTTCTTT
TRBJ2-5	TRBV5-1	few	.	CASSLGTVQETQYF	TGCGCCAGCAGCTTGGGGACTGTTCAAGAGACCCAGTACTTC
TRBJ2-7	TRBV29-1	.	TRBD1	CSVRQGSYEQYF	TGCAGCGTGAGACAGGGTTCCTACGAGCAGTACTTC
TRBJ1-2	TRBV18	.	TRBD1	CASSPGTGDYGYTF	TGTGCCAGCTCACCAGGGACAGGGGACTATGGCTACACCTTC
TRBJ2-3	TRBV9	few	.	CASSVGGAYTDTQYF	TGTGCCAGCAGCGTAGGAGGAGCTTACACAGATACGCAGTATTTT
TRBJ1-4	TRBV7-2	.	.	CASSLGGGENKLFF	TGTGCCAGCAGCCTCGGCGGGGGGGAAAATAAACTGTTTTTT
TRBJ1-4	TRBV2	.	.	CASSEFRGFNEKLFF	TGTGCCAGCAGTGAGTTCAGGGGTTTTAATGAAAAACTGTTTTTT
TRBJ1-5	TRBV4-1	.	TRBD1	CASSQSGQGVSQPQHF	TGCGCCAGCAGCCAATCAGGACAGGGGGTCTCTCAGCCCCAGCATTTT
TRBJ2-7	TRBV5-1	.	TRBD1	CASSLSGQGIGEQYF	TGCGCCAGCAGCCTGTCGGGACAGGGTATAGGCGAGCAGTACTTC
TRBJ2-3	TRBV4-1	.	TRBD1	CASSRQQGATDTQYF	TGCGCCAGCAGCCGACAACAGGGGGCGACAGATACGCAGTATTTT
TRBJ2-7	TRBV6-6	few	TRBD2	CASTAGVAGAGEQYF	TGTGCCAGCACCGCCGGGGTAGCGGGAGCGGGCGAGCAGTACTTC
TRBJ1-5	TRBV25-1	.	.	CASSESDYQPQHF	TGTGCCAGCAGTGAATCTGACTATCAGCCCCAGCATTTT
TRBJ1-1	TRBV25-1	.	TRBD1	CASSGRGRTTEAFF	TGTGCCAGCAGTGGCAGGGGGCGGACCACTGAAGCTTTCTTT
TRBJ2-7	TRBV7-2	.	.	CASSLHSRGGEQYF	TGTGCCAGCAGCTTACATTCGCGGGGAGGCGAGCAGTACTTC
TRBJ1-2	TRBV11-2	.	TRBD1	CASSLDDRGSGYTF	TGTGCCAGCAGCTTAGATGACAGGGGAAGTGGCTACACCTTC
TRBJ2-3	TRBV29-1	.	.	CSVDPAEEPSTDTQYF	TGCAGCGTTGATCCCGCCGAAGAGCCTAGCACAGATACGCAGTATTTT
TRBJ1-2	TRBV6-1	few	TRBD1	CASSTGTANYGYTF	TGTGCCAGCAGCACCGGGACAGCTAACTATGGCTACACCTTC
TRBJ2-4	TRBV5-6	.	.	CASSPVGPENIQYF	TGTGCCAGCAGCCCCGTGGGGCCCGAAAACATTCAGTACTTC
TRBJ1-1	TRBV9	few	.	CASSVGNQGWTEAFF	TGTGCCAGCAGCGTAGGGAACCAGGGATGGACTGAAGCTTTCTTT
TRBJ1-2	TRBV2	.	.	CASSTQTGGNYGYTF	TGTGCCAGCAGTACCCAGACAGGAGGAAACTACGGCTACACCTTC
TRBJ2-7	TRBV29-1	.	.	CSVGGGSGSNPSYEQYF	TGCAGCGTGGGGGGAGGAAGCGGGTCTAACCCCTCCTACGAGCAGTACTTC
TRBJ1-1	TRBV19	.	.	CASISLWSGATHEAFF	TGTGCCAGTATCTCCTTATGGTCAGGGGCGACCCATGAAGCTTTCTTT
TRBJ1-1	TRBV7-3	.	.	CASSFNRATEAFF	TGTGCCAGCAGCTTCAACAGGGCCACTGAAGCTTTCTTT
TRBJ2-7	TRBV28	few	TRBD1	CASSLTGAEYEQYF	TGTGCCAGCAGTCTTACAGGGGCAGAGTACGAGCAGTACTTC
TRBJ2-1	TRBV2	.	TRBD2	CASSKRLAGEDEQFF	TGTGCCAGCAGCAAACGGCTAGCGGGAGAGGATGAGCAGTTCTTC
TRBJ2-5	TRBV7-2	.	TRBD2	CASSRTSGSGETQYF	TGTGCCAGCTCCCGGACTAGCGGGAGTGGAGAGACCCAGTACTTC
TRBJ2-7	TRBV6-6	.	TRBD2	CASNLGGSPNEQYF	TGTGCCAGCAATTTGGGCGGGAGTCCCAACGAGCAGTACTTC
TRBJ1-6	TRBV29-1	.	TRBD1	CSARTGGSPLHF	TGCAGCGCCAGGACAGGGGGCTCACCCCTCCACTTT
TRBJ2-2	TRBV5-4	.	.	CASSLQGRGTGELFF	TGTGCCAGCAGCTTACAGGGAAGGGGCACCGGGGAGCTGTTTTTT
TRBJ1-2	TRBV6-6	few	TRBD1	CASRSGTDYGYTF	TGTGCCAGCAGGTCCGGGACAGACTATGGCTACACCTTC
TRBJ1-2	TRBV4-1	.	TRBD1	CASSQNAGTGIYGYTF	TGCGCCAGCAGCCAAAATGCCGGGACAGGGATCTATGGCTACACCTTC
TRBJ1-2	TRBV11-2	once	.	CASSLSFNYGYTF	TGTGCCAGCAGCTTGAGCTTTAACTATGGCTACACCTTC
TRBJ2-7	TRBV4-2	.	.	CASSLTRGTSYEQYF	TGTGCCAGCAGCCTCACCCGGGGGACCTCCTACGAGCAGTACTTC
TRBJ2-1	TRBV5-1	.	TRBD2	CASSLGPGGPNEQFF	TGCGCCAGCAGCTTGGGTCCGGGAGGTCCCAATGAGCAGTTCTTC
TRBJ1-2	TRBV9	.	TRBD1	CASSSGGQGYGYTF	TGTGCCAGCAGCTCGGGGGGACAGGGGTATGGCTACACCTTC
TRBJ2-3	TRBV7-8	.	.	CASSLGPADTDTQYF	TGTGCCAGCAGCTTGGGGCCCGCCGACACAGATACGCAGTATTTT
TRBJ2-7	TRBV19	.	.	CASSIAAGFEQYF	TGTGCCAGTAGTATAGCGGCCGGGTTCGAGCAGTACTTC
TRBJ1-2	TRBV4-2	.	.	CASSQGDTGYGYTF	TGTGCCAGCAGCCAAGGGGACACCGGCTATGGCTACACCTTC
TRBJ2-7	TRBV18	few	TRBD1	CASSPSDRAEQYF	TGTGCCAGCTCACCCTCCGACAGGGCCGAGCAGTACTTC